The 25 T cell receptor beta chains below all came from one sample that was sequenced in a study of spatial heterogeneity in lung cancer. In TCRdb, the 5' RACE reads were re-called with MiXCR into one record per CDR3 protein. The sample lists more than 40,000 distinct CDR3 sequences, under 25% seen once, with less than 9.5% in the top ten. Noted time point: blood at routine non-recurrence follow-up after resection. This sample comprised PBMCs, obtained at follow-up. The receptors here all came from a female donor with early-stage non-small cell lung cancer.

The chain links TRBV5-1 to TRBJ1-5, with 8 bases matching TRBD1. J gave up 6 bases and V 3 bases, and 5 bases lay outside the gene matches. CDR3 length equals 14 residues. Germline loops: CDR1 SGHRS, CDR2 YFSETQ. The CDR3 is CASSSTGGSQPQHF. CDR3 sequence (DNA): TGCGCCAGCAGCTCTACAGGGGGAAGTCAGCCCCAGCATTTT.

This clonotype was seen more than once but under ten times. This chain connects TRBV9 to TRBJ2-1, with 7 bases identical to TRBD1. Germline V gene sequence: CDR1 SGDLS, CDR2 YYNGEE. This CDR3 is 15 amino acids long. Losses at the gene ends were 3 bases for V and 8 bases for J; bases not matched to a gene: 11. The DNA of the CDR3 is TGTGCCAGCAGCGGTGCGACAGGGCGGTTCGATGAGCAGTTCTTC. Translation gives CASSGATGRFDEQFF.

The chain joins TRBV6-2 or TRBV6-3 to TRBJ2-3, with D hard to call. The CDR3 runs 14 residues. From germline, CDR1 is MNHEY and CDR2 SVGEGT. Trimming removed 10 bases from V and 2 bases from J, with 16 bases in between. The CDR3 here is CATRSRVLTDTQYF. The CDR3 DNA follows: TGTGCCACGCGTTCTAGGGTCCTCACAGATACGCAGTATTTT.

The table lists this clonotype with a count of one. The gene calls are TRBV9 and TRBJ2-3; 12 bases are a match to TRBD2. V shed 4 bases and J 6 bases; nucleotides not matched to a gene: 6. Germline V CDR1 and CDR2: SGDLS, YYNGEE. This CDR3 is built from 15 residues. The CDR3 nucleotides read TGTGCCAGCAGCTTACTAGCGGGAGGTTCTGATACGCAGTATTTT. Translating it yields CASSLLAGGSDTQYF.

By proportion, this clonotype is medium-sized. J is TRBJ2-1 and V is TRBV12-5; D is ambiguous. Germline loops: CDR1 LGHNT, CDR2 FRNRAP. Trimming removed 0 bases from V and 10 bases from J, with 4 bases in between. The CDR3 is 11 residues long. The CDR3 bases are TGTGCTAGTGGTTTGGTTACAGAGCAGTTCTTC. Residues: CASGLVTEQFF.

There are many counts of this clonotype. The chain combines TRBV25-1 with TRBJ2-3, with D unresolved. CDR1 MGHDK and CDR2 SYGVNS come from the germline V gene. This CDR3 has 10 residues. Trimming removed 2 bases from V and 6 bases from J, with 0 bases in between. CDR3 bases: TGTGCCAGCAGTGAAGATACGCAGTATTTT. Amino acids: CASSEDTQYF.

This chain uses TRBV20-1 with TRBJ2-7; 11 nucleotides line up with TRBD1. This CDR3 contains 17 residues. V was pared by 0 bases and J by 4 bases, with 11 bases of the junction left unmatched. Germline V gives CDR1 DFQATT, CDR2 SNEGSKA (reference sequence). This CDR3 is CSARDNSGQGARYEQYF. The CDR3 coding sequence is TGCAGTGCTAGAGATAATTCCGGACAGGGGGCAAGGTACGAGCAGTACTTC.

This chain links TRBV29-1 with TRBJ1-1, with D perhaps matching TRBD1 (6 bases). CDR1 is SQVTM and CDR2 is ANQGSEA in the germline V gene. The CDR3 totals 13 residues. Deletions cut 7 bases from V and 4 bases from J, with 16 bases between. CDR3 coding DNA: TGCAGCGCCCGGACAGCCTCGATCACTGAAGCTTTCTTT. It codes for CSARTASITEAFF.

This clonotype was recorded at least ten times. The chain links TRBV11-2 to TRBJ2-7; 8 positions match TRBD2. V trimming: 5 bases; J trimming: 0 bases; junction bases outside the gene matches: 9. The length of the CDR3 is 16 residues. Germline CDR1 is SGHAT and CDR2 is FQNNGV. The chain's CDR3 is CASSQISGTSSYEQYF. CDR3 sequence (DNA): TGTGCCAGCAGCCAAATTAGCGGGACTAGCTCCTACGAGCAGTACTTC.

This clonotype was counted many times. This rearrangement joins TRBV10-3 to TRBJ2-3; the D call may be TRBD1 or TRBD2 (5 bases each). Germline V gene data show CDR1 as ENHRY and CDR2 as SYGVKD. The CDR3 is 13 residues long. V was shortened by 6 bases and J by 2 bases, with 9 bases between the two germline ends. The CDR3 coding sequence is TGTGCCATCAGCCGGGACCACACAGATACGCAGTATTTT. It encodes CAISRDHTDTQYF.

This clonotype was picked up many times. V gene TRBV9 combines with J gene TRBJ1-2; TRBD1 might be the D (6 bases). Per the germline V gene, CDR1 is SGDLS and CDR2 is YYNGEE. The CDR3 is 15 amino acids. Trimming stripped 0 bases from V and 1 base from J, with 10 bases between. CDR3 DNA: TGTGCCAGCAGCGTAGACCCAGGGGATAACTATGGCTACACCTTC. It is translated as CASSVDPGDNYGYTF.

As to this clonotype: Sequence at one end of the junction differs from germline and may be a read error. The chain uses TRBV12-3 or TRBV12-4 and TRBJ1-6; D is unclear. CDR3 length: 16 amino acids. CDR3 in amino acids: CASSFQGIGYNLPLHF. CDR3 sequence (DNA): TGTGCCAGCAGTTTCCAAGGAATCGGGTATAATTTACCCCTCCACTTT.

This clonotype was found many times. The V and J genes are TRBV12-5 and TRBJ2-1, with D possibly being TRBD1 (5 bases). The CDR3 loop spans 16 amino acids. Per the germline V gene, CDR1 is LGHNT and CDR2 is FRNRAP. V was clipped by 0 bases and J by 2 bases, with 11 bases between them. In DNA form, the CDR3 reads TGTGCTAGTGGTTTGGTTGGTTCGACAGCCTACAATGAGCAGTTCTTC. Translated, it gives CASGLVGSTAYNEQFF.

The chain is built from TRBV29-1 and TRBJ1-1; tentative D call: TRBD1 (6 bases). This CDR3 is 12 amino acids long. V lost 8 bases to trimming and J lost 4 bases, with 14 bases between them. The germline V gene has CDR1 SQVTM and CDR2 ANQGSEA. CDR3 nucleotides: TGCAGCTCGGCCCGACAGGTCACTGAAGCTTTCTTT. Its protein is CSSARQVTEAFF.

The rearrangement links TRBV7-6 to TRBJ2-2; 11 nucleotides line up with TRBD2. CDR1 SGHVS and CDR2 FNYEAQ come from the germline V gene. This CDR3 region has 17 residues. With V trimmed by 8 bases and J by 5 bases, 13 bases remained unmatched. The CDR3 bases are TGTGCCAGCCACCCAATAGCGGGAGGGCCGGGGACCGGGGAGCTGTTTTTT. Its protein product is CASHPIAGGPGTGELFF.

This chain connects TRBV5-1 to TRBJ1-1; D is perhaps TRBD1 (5 bases). Looked up from germline, CDR1 is SGHRS and CDR2 is YFSETQ. CDR3 size: 14 residues. V lost 4 bases and J lost 1, with 11 bases in between. The CDR3 protein is CASSLDGQNTEAFF. The DNA for the CDR3 is TGCGCCAGCAGCCTGGACGGACAGAACACTGAAGCTTTCTTT.

This chain links TRBV7-9 with TRBJ2-1; D gene ambiguous. V dropped 0 bases and J dropped 5 bases, with 11 bases sitting between them. CDR1 is SEHNR, CDR2 FQNEAQ, per germline (reference sequence). The CDR3 is made up of 15 amino acids. Here the CDR3 reads CASSLATSIHNEQFF. The CDR3 DNA reads TGTGCCAGCAGCTTAGCAACTTCCATTCACAATGAGCAGTTCTTC.

There are a few counts of this clonotype. The chain is built from TRBV6-1 and TRBJ2-2; no definite D call. This CDR3 has 14 amino acids. The germline V gene has CDR1 MNHNS and CDR2 SASEGT. V lost 5 bases and J lost 1, with 8 bases in between. CDR3 nucleotides: TGTGCCAGCAGTAGCTCGGAGAACACCGGGGAGCTGTTTTTT. It specifies CASSSSENTGELFF.

The rearrangement joins TRBV6-2 or TRBV6-3 to TRBJ2-3, with 8 bases aligning to TRBD2. The CDR3 consists of 14 residues. With V trimmed by 2 bases and J by 4 bases, 2 bases remained unmatched. Germline values: CDR1 MNHEY, CDR2 SVGEGT. CDR3 sequence: CASSYLLAADTQYF. CDR3 nucleotide sequence: TGTGCCAGCAGTTACCTACTAGCGGCAGATACGCAGTATTTT.

This clonotype was seen many times. The V and J genes are TRBV4-1 and TRBJ2-2, with 9 bases identical to TRBD2. The CDR3 is 17 amino acids. Germline V gene lookup returns CDR1 MGHRA and CDR2 YSYEKL. The junction had 6 bases not matched to a gene; V was cut back by 4 bases and J by 0 bases. CDR3 region: CASSPGLARTNTGELFF. The CDR3, as DNA: TGCGCCAGCAGCCCGGGACTAGCCAGAACGAACACCGGGGAGCTGTTTTTT.

This clonotype occurred many times. The V call is TRBV9, the J call TRBJ2-5; perhaps TRBD2 as D (5 bases). The length of the CDR3 is 14 residues. Germline-derived CDR1 and CDR2 are SGDLS and YYNGEE. The ends were cut back, 4 bases at V and 1 base at J, with 11 bases in the middle. CDR3 in amino acids: CASSPPSSQETQYF. The CDR3 coding sequence is TGTGCCAGCAGCCCCCCTAGCTCCCAAGAGACCCAGTACTTC.

This chain connects TRBV12-3 or TRBV12-4 to TRBJ2-1; 7 bases are a match to TRBD2. J gave up 2 bases and V 1 base, and 2 bases lay outside the gene matches. The CDR3 length is 15 residues. CDR3 sequence reads: CASSLVSGAYNEQFF. The CDR3 DNA reads as TGTGCCAGCAGTTTAGTAAGCGGGGCCTACAATGAGCAGTTCTTC.

This clonotype was seen a handful of times. This sequence joins TRBV10-1 and TRBJ2-3; TRBD2 might be the D (6 bases). Trimming removed 3 bases from V and 8 bases from J, with 15 bases in between. CDR1 is WNHNN and CDR2 is SYGVQD in the germline V gene (reference sequence). The CDR3 contains 14 residues. The CDR3 coding sequence is TGCGCCAGCAGTGACGGGAGTTCGAGTGGTACGCAGTATTTT. It translates to CASSDGSSSGTQYF.

CDR3 bases: TGTGCCATCAGTGACAGGAACCAAGAGACCCAGTACTTC. Protein: CAISDRNQETQYF. The genes are TRBV10-3 and TRBJ2-5; unclear D gene. The CDR3 is 13 amino acids. Germline loops: CDR1 ENHRY, CDR2 SYGVKD. Trimming removed 3 bases from V and 0 bases from J, with 5 bases in between.

This clonotype came up a few times. The CDR3 here is CASSFASGEGTQYF. For the CDR3, the DNA is TGTGCCAGCAGTTTTGCGTCGGGCGAGGGGACCCAGTACTTC. The rearrangement links TRBV28 to TRBJ2-5, with TRBD2 as a possible D gene (5 bases). Trimming took 3 bases from V and 7 from J, leaving 15 bases between them. The CDR3 runs to 14 residues. Germline V gives CDR1 MDHEN, CDR2 SYDVKM.